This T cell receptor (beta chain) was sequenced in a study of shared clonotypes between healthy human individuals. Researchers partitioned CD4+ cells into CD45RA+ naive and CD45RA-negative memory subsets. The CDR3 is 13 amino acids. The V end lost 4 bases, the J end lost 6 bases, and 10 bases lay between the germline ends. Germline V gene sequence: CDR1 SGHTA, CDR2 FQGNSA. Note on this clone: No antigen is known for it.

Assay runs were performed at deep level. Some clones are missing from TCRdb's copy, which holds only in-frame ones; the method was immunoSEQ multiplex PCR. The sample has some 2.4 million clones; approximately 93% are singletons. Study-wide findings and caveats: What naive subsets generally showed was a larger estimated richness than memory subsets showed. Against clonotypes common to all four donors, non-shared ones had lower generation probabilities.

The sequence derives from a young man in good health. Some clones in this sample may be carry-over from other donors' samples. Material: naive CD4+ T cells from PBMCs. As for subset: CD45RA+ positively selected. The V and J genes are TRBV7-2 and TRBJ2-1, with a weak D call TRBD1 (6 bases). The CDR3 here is CASSSGQFNEQFF. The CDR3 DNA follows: TGTGCCAGCAGCTCTGGACAGTTCAATGAGCAGTTCTTC.